A selection of T cell receptor beta chains follows, all from one sample in a study of T cell changes during pregnancy in multiple sclerosis. This table comes from immunoSEQ multiplex PCR, and its TCRdb copy is limited to in-frame clones, with some not included. The data hold some 75,000 clones, with more than 90% observed a single time. The specimen comprised peripheral blood, sampled in the second trimester of pregnancy. Receptors originate from a female donor with multiple sclerosis, enrolled in a pregnancy study. Each CDR3 is given with its conserved first and last residue. A D gene is named only where the DNA matches it firmly. A row's size may be missing; if present it is once, few, many or a size class.

d_gene	j_gene	v_gene	abundance	CDR3aa	CDR3nt
.	TRBJ1-5	TRBV5-1	.	CASSLDGRYSNQPQHF	TGCGCCAGCAGCTTGGATGGCAGATATAGCAATCAGCCCCAGCATTTT
TRBD2	TRBJ2-5	TRBV5-1	.	CASSPGLAGGPLQETQYF	TGCGCCAGCAGCCCTGGACTAGCGGGAGGGCCGCTACAAGAGACCCAGTACTTC
.	TRBJ1-5	TRBV5-1	once	CASSLSSPGVNQPQHF	TGCGCCAGCAGCTTGAGTTCACCGGGGGTCAATCAGCCCCAGCATTTT
TRBD1	TRBJ2-7	TRBV23-1	.	CASSASQGAYSYEQYF	TGCGCCAGCAGTGCCTCTCAGGGGGCCTACTCCTACGAGCAGTACTTC
.	TRBJ1-1	TRBV29-1	.	CSVDGGSEAFF	TGCAGCGTTGACGGGGGGAGTGAAGCTTTCTTT
TRBD1	TRBJ2-1	TRBV5-4	.	CASSPRQGGYNEQFF	TGTGCCAGCAGCCCTCGACAGGGGGGTTACAATGAGCAGTTCTTC
TRBD1	TRBJ1-3	TRBV2	.	CASSETGLGGTIYF	TGTGCCAGCAGTGAGACAGGGCTTGGAGGCACCATATATTTT
TRBD2	TRBJ2-3	TRBV19	.	CASRSSGSTDTQYF	TGTGCCAGTAGATCTAGCGGGAGTACAGATACGCAGTATTTT
TRBD1	TRBJ2-3	TRBV2	.	CASSDGTGLPDTQYF	TGTGCCAGCAGTGACGGGACAGGGTTGCCAGATACGCAGTATTTT
TRBD1	TRBJ1-2	TRBV6-4	.	CASSGVGTGDGYTF	TGTGCCAGCAGTGGAGTAGGTACAGGGGATGGCTACACCTTC
TRBD2	TRBJ2-2	TRBV19	.	CASGTSGSGTGELFF	TGTGCCAGTGGGACTAGCGGGAGCGGAACCGGGGAGCTGTTTTTT
.	TRBJ1-1	TRBV6-1	.	CASSEGQLNTEAFF	TGTGCCAGCAGTGAAGGACAGTTAAACACTGAAGCTTTCTTT
.	TRBJ1-1	TRBV6-5	.	CASRNAVNTEAFF	TGTGCCAGCAGAAACGCAGTGAACACTGAAGCTTTCTTT
.	TRBJ1-4	TRBV7-9	.	CASSSPVGAPNEKLFF	TGTGCCAGCAGCTCCCCAGTAGGGGCCCCTAATGAAAAACTGTTTTTT
.	TRBJ2-3	TRBV30	.	CAWSTLGLGNTQYF	TGTGCCTGGAGCACCCTTGGACTGGGCAATACGCAGTATTTT
TRBD2	TRBJ2-1	TRBV5-4	few	CASSYAGGWKFF	TGTGCCAGCAGCTATGCGGGAGGATGGAAGTTCTTC
TRBD1	TRBJ1-5	TRBV27	.	CASSQTGGEGQPQHF	TGTGCCAGCAGCCAGACAGGGGGCGAGGGCCAGCCCCAGCATTTT
.	TRBJ2-5	TRBV30	.	CAWSPAAVPQETQYF	TGTGCCTGGAGTCCGGCTGCGGTGCCGCAAGAGACCCAGTACTTC
TRBD1	TRBJ2-2	TRBV7-2	.	CASSGTGPGELFF	TGTGCCAGCAGCGGGACAGGGCCCGGGGAGCTGTTTTTT
.	TRBJ2-1	TRBV5-4	.	CASSLASLINNEQFF	TGTGCCAGCAGCTTGGCGTCTCTTATTAACAATGAGCAGTTCTTC
TRBD1	TRBJ2-5	TRBV5-1	.	CASSLQGAVQETQYF	TGCGCCAGCAGCTTACAGGGGGCTGTCCAAGAGACCCAGTACTTC
TRBD1	TRBJ1-2	TRBV2	.	CASSTGAWGYTF	TGTGCCAGCAGTACAGGGGCTTGGGGCTACACCTTC
.	TRBJ2-3	TRBV6-6	.	CASSYSNPSADTQYF	TGTGCCAGCAGTTACTCGAACCCCAGCGCAGATACGCAGTATTTT
.	TRBJ2-7	TRBV21-1	.	CASSNWSAKGSYEQYF	TGTGCCAGCAGCAACTGGAGTGCCAAGGGGTCCTACGAGCAGTACTTC
TRBD2	TRBJ2-7	TRBV27	.	CASSLSGTSYEQYF	TGTGCCAGCAGTTTGAGCGGGACCTCTTACGAGCAGTACTTC
.	TRBJ1-2	TRBV19	once	CASSIDKNYGYTF	TGTGCCAGTAGTATTGACAAAAACTATGGCTACACCTTC
TRBD1	TRBJ1-1	TRBV4-1	.	CASSQQLTGVNTEAFF	TGCGCCAGCAGCCAACAACTGACAGGGGTGAACACTGAAGCTTTCTTT
.	TRBJ2-1	TRBV2	.	CASRYRRGGYNEQFF	TGTGCCAGCAGGTATAGGCGTGGGGGGTACAATGAGCAGTTCTTC
TRBD1	TRBJ1-1	TRBV7-2	.	CASSLPRRDRGFGTEAFF	TGTGCCAGCAGCTTACCTCGCCGGGACAGGGGTTTTGGCACTGAAGCTTTCTTT
TRBD2	TRBJ2-7	TRBV11-2	.	CASSPGLAGGWLYEQYF	TGTGCCAGCAGCCCGGGACTAGCGGGAGGTTGGTTGTACGAGCAGTACTTC
TRBD1	TRBJ2-7	TRBV7-2	.	CASSVTGGGLYEQYF	TGTGCCAGCAGCGTTACAGGGGGCGGACTCTACGAGCAGTACTTC
.	TRBJ1-1	TRBV5-6	.	CASSFGGNTEAFF	TGTGCCAGCAGCTTCGGGGGAAACACTGAAGCTTTCTTT
.	TRBJ1-1	TRBV5-1	.	CASSLSGTEAFF	TGCGCCAGCAGCTTATCCGGGACAGAAGCTTTCTTT
TRBD2	TRBJ2-1	TRBV6-1	once	CASTHRLAGSNEQFF	TGTGCCAGCACCCATAGACTAGCGGGAAGTAATGAGCAGTTCTTC
.	TRBJ2-4	TRBV6-1	.	CASRGGLRDIQYF	TGTGCCAGCAGAGGGGGTCTTAGGGACATTCAGTACTTC
TRBD2	TRBJ2-7	TRBV30	.	CAWSELRIRTSEIYEQYF	TGTGCCTGGAGTGAGTTAAGGATCAGGACTAGCGAAATATACGAGCAGTACTTC
.	TRBJ2-7	TRBV5-6	.	CASSLRSLYEQYF	TGTGCCAGCAGCCTCCGTTCCCTCTACGAGCAGTACTTC
.	TRBJ2-1	TRBV21-1	.	CASSRPGTGGRGYYNEQFF	TGTGCCAGCAGCCGTCCCGGGACAGGGGGCCGGGGATACTACAATGAGCAGTTCTTC
.	TRBJ1-5	TRBV7-2	.	CASSLLRVLSNQPQHF	TGTGCCAGCAGCTTATTGAGGGTGCTTAGCAATCAGCCCCAGCATTTT
.	TRBJ1-1	TRBV9	.	CASSPRASREDEAFF	TGTGCCAGCAGCCCCCGGGCGAGCAGGGAGGATGAAGCTTTCTTT
.	TRBJ2-2	TRBV5-1	.	CASSWEKDYSNTGELFF	TGCGCCAGCAGCTGGGAGAAGGACTACTCAAACACCGGGGAGCTGTTTTTT
TRBD2	TRBJ2-6	TRBV6-1	once	CASSARLAGGSGANVLTF	TGTGCCAGCAGTGCAAGACTAGCGGGAGGGTCTGGGGCCAACGTCCTGACTTTC
.	TRBJ2-7	TRBV27	.	CASSSPGHEQYF	TGTGCCAGCAGTTCCCCGGGTCACGAGCAGTACTTC
.	TRBJ1-4	TRBV5-6	.	CASSLYRQTNEKLFF	TGTGCCAGCAGCTTATACAGGCAAACTAATGAAAAACTGTTTTTT
.	TRBJ2-7	TRBV6-5	.	CASSPRSGPYEQYF	TGTGCCAGCAGTCCCCGGAGCGGACCCTACGAGCAGTACTTC
.	TRBJ1-2	TRBV28	.	CASSPPYYGYTF	TGTGCCAGCAGCCCCCCATACTATGGCTACACCTTC
TRBD2	TRBJ2-3	TRBV5-1	.	CASSSRAGGTDTQYF	TGCGCCAGCAGCTCCAGAGCGGGAGGCACAGATACGCAGTATTTT